The 24 T cell receptor beta chains below all came from one sample that was sequenced in a study of cytomegalovirus exposure and HLA in healthy donors. Vbeta (60) and Jbeta (13) primers were used in the PCR. Profiling relied on immunoSEQ multiplex PCR, and the TCRdb table lists in-frame clones only, not all of them. The sample lists roughly 110,000 clones, around 74% occurring once. The source material was PBMCs. The receptors shown here come from a man aged 25-40 years in good health and CMV-seropositive.

The rearrangement links TRBV5-1 to TRBJ2-5, with TRBD1 matching 8 bases. Looked up from germline, CDR1 is SGHRS and CDR2 is YFSETQ. V gave up 5 bases and J gave up 1 base; unmatched junction bases: 4. The CDR3 has 14 amino acids. The CDR3 here is CASRLQGAQETQYF. CDR3 coding DNA: TGCGCCAGCAGGCTTCAGGGGGCCCAAGAGACCCAGTACTTC.

The chain joins TRBV2 to TRBJ2-7, with D maybe TRBD2 (6 bases). Germline V gene sequence: CDR1 SNHLY, CDR2 FYNNEI. The V end lost 6 bases, the J end lost 7 bases, and 10 bases lay between the germline ends. This CDR3 has 11 residues. The CDR3 DNA is TGTGCCAGCAGGGCAGGGAGGGAGCAGTACTTC. Translated: CASRAGREQYF.

V gene TRBV5-5 combines with J gene TRBJ1-2; no definite D call. V was pared by 1 base and J by 4 bases, with 14 bases between. The germline gives CDR1 SGHKS, CDR2 YYEKEE (reference sequence). There are 15 residues in the CDR3. The CDR3 sequence: CASSLSTDFSYGYTF. For the CDR3, the DNA is TGTGCCAGCAGCTTGAGCACCGATTTTTCCTATGGCTACACCTTC.

In DNA, the CDR3 is TGTGCCAGCAGCTTAACGAAGACGGGACTCTCCTACGAGCAGTACTTC. Translation gives CASSLTKTGLSYEQYF. The V and J genes are TRBV7-2 and TRBJ2-5, with D perhaps matching TRBD2 (6 bases). The assigned J gene may be wrong: the sequence end matches TRBJ2-7 better. The CDR3 length is 16 residues. Per germline, CDR1 SGHTA and CDR2 FQGNSA.

The chain employs TRBV5-1 and TRBJ2-3, with TRBD2 matching over 11 bases. J lost 0 bases, V lost 2 bases, and 8 bases had no gene match. Looked up from germline, CDR1 is SGHRS and CDR2 is YFSETQ. This CDR3 has 18 residues. The CDR3 DNA follows: TGCGCCAGCAGCTTCTTTCTAGCGGGGGGCCGGAGCACAGATACGCAGTATTTT. Its translation is CASSFFLAGGRSTDTQYF.

The chain recombines TRBV15 with TRBJ2-3, with D maybe TRBD2 (7 bases). The CDR3 consists of 16 residues. The germline gives CDR1 LNHNV, CDR2 YYDKDF (reference sequence). The V end lost 0 bases, the J end lost 3 bases, and 13 bases lay between the germline ends. The CDR3 nucleotides read TGTGCCACCAGCAGAGATCGCGGGGGCCAAACAGATACGCAGTATTTT. Translated: CATSRDRGGQTDTQYF.

The chain carries TRBV29-1 and TRBJ1-2; D is undetermined. There are 16 residues in the CDR3. Between the trimmed V and J ends, which lost 1 base and 7 bases, there was a span of 22 bases. Germline lookup yields CDR1 SQVTM and CDR2 ANQGSEA. The CDR3 loop reads CSVEVGRRASLGGYTF. DNA of the CDR3: TGCAGCGTTGAAGTTGGTCGGCGGGCCTCCCTTGGTGGCTACACCTTC.

The chain employs TRBV6-1 and TRBJ1-1; 7 bases match TRBD1. Germline V lookup: CDR1 MNHNS, CDR2 SASEGT. This CDR3 has 14 amino acids. The ends lost 8 bases at V and 0 bases at J; junction bases unmatched: 6. The CDR3 sequence: CASGSQGMNTEAFF. CDR3 bases: TGTGCCAGCGGATCACAGGGGATGAACACTGAAGCTTTCTTT.

The chain carries TRBV20-1 and TRBJ1-2; D gene uncertain. The CDR3 extends over 11 amino acids. Trimming cost V 3 bases and J 2 bases, with 4 bases left between them. CDR1 and CDR2 from the germline V gene are DFQATT and SNEGSKA (reference sequence). The CDR3 sequence is CSASPNYGYTF. DNA of the CDR3: TGCAGTGCTAGTCCAAACTATGGCTACACCTTC.

The V and J genes are TRBV19 and TRBJ2-4; no clear D. The ends were cut back, 0 bases at V and 6 bases at J, with 15 bases in the middle. Germline CDR1 LNHDA, CDR2 SQIVND (reference sequence). CDR3 length: 16 amino acids. CDR3 nucleotide sequence: TGTGCCAGTAGTATAGACCGGCCGGGTGGTCGAAACATTCAGTACTTC. It is translated as CASSIDRPGGRNIQYF.

This chain joins TRBV19 and TRBJ1-5; D may be TRBD1 (6 bases). The V and J ends lost 6 bases and 2 bases respectively, with 8 bases between them. CDR1 is LNHDA and CDR2 is SQIVND in the germline V gene (reference sequence). The CDR3 extends over 13 amino acids. CDR3: CASSRGGNQPQHF. The CDR3 DNA sequence: TGTGCCAGTAGCAGGGGAGGCAATCAGCCCCAGCATTTT.

CDR3 protein: CASSEATGKETQYF. The CDR3 DNA follows: TGTGCCAGCAGTGAAGCGACAGGGAAAGAGACCCAGTACTTC. The chain recombines TRBV2 with TRBJ2-5, with TRBD1 identical over 7 bases. CDR3 length: 14 amino acids. Per germline, CDR1 SNHLY and CDR2 FYNNEI. The junction had 1 base not matched to a gene; V was cut back by 0 bases and J by 3 bases.

This clone was counted only a few times. The CDR3 DNA follows: TGTGCCATCAGTGAGTCGTCGGGATATAATTCACCCCTCCACTTT. Protein sequence: CAISESSGYNSPLHF. The gene calls are TRBV10-3 and TRBJ1-6; D not resolved. V lost 0 bases, J lost 4 bases, and 7 bases lay in between. CDR1 is ENHRY and CDR2 is SYGVKD in the germline V gene. The CDR3 is made up of 15 amino acids.

The gene calls are TRBV6-1 and TRBJ1-5; D gene unclear. Germline CDR1 and CDR2: MNHNS and SASEGT. With 3 bases removed from V and 6 bases from J, the gap between germline ends came to 12 bases. This CDR3 region has 14 residues. CDR3: CASSDGEFSQPQHF. Here the CDR3 DNA reads TGTGCCAGCAGTGATGGAGAATTCAGTCAGCCCCAGCATTTT.

This clone was found once. The V and J genes are TRBV30 and TRBJ1-5; D is undetermined. Trimming left V 4 bases short and J 2 bases short, with 15 bases between. The CDR3 consists of 15 residues. Germline loops: CDR1 GTSNPN, CDR2 SVGIG (reference sequence). The CDR3: CAWTEGQNGNQPQHF. The CDR3 DNA reads as TGTGCCTGGACAGAGGGTCAAAACGGCAATCAGCCCCAGCATTTT.

This chain links TRBV7-6 with TRBJ1-1; the D is unclear. Trimming left V 4 bases short and J 2 bases short, with 8 bases between. Germline loops: CDR1 SGHVS, CDR2 FNYEAQ. This CDR3 spans 13 amino acids. CDR3 coding DNA: TGTGCCAGCAGCTCCGGGTTAAACACTGAAGCTTTCTTT. It encodes CASSSGLNTEAFF. Combining the CDR3 with reference TRBV7-6 and TRBJ1-1 gives the whole variable domain GAGVSQSPRYKVTKRGQDVALRCDPISGHVSLYWYRQALGQGPEFLTYFNYEAQQDKSGLPNDRFSAERPEGSISTLTIQRTEQRDSAMYRCASSSGLNTEAFFGQGTRLTVV.

This chain's CDR3 is CASSLAYSSNTGELFF. As DNA, the CDR3 is TGCGCCAGCAGCTTGGCCTACAGCTCGAACACCGGGGAGCTGTTTTTT. J is TRBJ2-2 and V is TRBV5-1; D gene ambiguous. The CDR3 is 16 residues long. Trimming took 0 bases from V and 0 from J, leaving 9 bases between them. The germline CDR1 and CDR2 sequences are SGHRS and YFSETQ.

This clone was counted only a few times. The gene calls are TRBV7-6 and TRBJ2-3, with TRBD1 matching 10 bases. The CDR3 contains 15 residues. Germline V CDR1 and CDR2: SGHVS, FNYEAQ. The V gene end was trimmed by 4 bases and the J gene end by 6 bases; junction bases not matched to a gene: 7. DNA of the CDR3: TGTGCCAGCAGCTCACCGGGACAGGGGCTTGATACGCAGTATTTT. Translation: CASSSPGQGLDTQYF.

The genes are TRBV13 and TRBJ2-1, with a weak D call TRBD1 (6 bases). V lost 5 bases to trimming and J lost 10 bases, with 18 bases between them. Per the germline V gene, CDR1 is PRHDT and CDR2 is FYEKMQ (reference sequence). CDR3 length: 14 residues. For the CDR3, the DNA is TGTGCCAGCAGCCATTATATCACAGGGCCAGAGCAGTTCTTC. Its protein is CASSHYITGPEQFF.

The genes are TRBV11-2 and TRBJ1-2; D perhaps matches TRBD1 (6 bases). CDR1 is SGHAT and CDR2 is FQNNGV in the germline V gene. This CDR3 has 15 residues. The V and J ends lost 0 bases and 8 bases respectively, with 16 bases between them. For the CDR3, the DNA is TGTGCCAGCAGCTTAGAGCTCAGGGGCCCCTCGGGCTACACCTTC. Translated, it gives CASSLELRGPSGYTF. Full variable domain (remainder filled in from reference TRBV11-2 and TRBJ1-2): EAGVAQSPRYKIIEKRQSVAFWCNPISGHATLYWYQQILGQGPKLLIQFQNNGVVDDSQLPKDRFSAERLKGVDSTLKIQPAKLEDSAVYLCASSLELRGPSGYTFGSGTRLTVV.

The DNA for the CDR3 is TGTGCCAGCAGCTTGGAGGGGGCGCGTAAGGGAAACACCATATATTTT. Encoded protein: CASSLEGARKGNTIYF. The chain employs TRBV5-4 and TRBJ1-3, with TRBD1 identical over 7 bases. The CDR3 sequence is 16 residues long. The germline V gene has CDR1 SGHNT and CDR2 YYREEE (reference sequence). The V gene end was trimmed by 0 bases and the J gene end by 4 bases; junction bases not matched to a gene: 7.

V gene TRBV6-1 combines with J gene TRBJ1-6; D might be TRBD1 (6 bases). Germline V gives CDR1 MNHNS, CDR2 SASEGT. This CDR3 is 14 amino acids long. V lost 5 bases and J lost 11, with 16 bases in between. Here the CDR3 DNA reads TGTGCCAGCAGTTTACAGGGATCAAGGACACCCCTCCACTTT. As protein: CASSLQGSRTPLHF.

The chain has TRBV6-5 and TRBJ2-7, with 12 nucleotides matching TRBD1. CDR1 and CDR2 from the germline V gene are MNHEY and SVGAGI. After removal of 6 bases from V and 7 bases from J, the junction contained 4 bases not matched to a gene. The CDR3 contains 13 residues. The CDR3, as DNA: TGTGCCAGCAGGGGACAGGGGGCGCGTGAGCAGTACTTC. It codes for CASRGQGAREQYF.

This clone showed up just once. V and J are TRBV28 and TRBJ1-2; the D gene is possibly TRBD1 (6 bases). The CDR3 spans 15 residues. CDR1 is MDHEN and CDR2 is SYDVKM in the germline V gene. Trimming stripped 4 bases from V and 7 bases from J, with 19 bases between. CDR3 loop: CASSWVSTGRSGYTF. The CDR3 DNA sequence: TGTGCCAGCAGTTGGGTATCTACAGGGCGGTCTGGCTACACCTTC.